The 3 T cell receptor beta chains below come from one sample, sequenced in a study of blood T cell repertoires in COVID-19. Here immunoSEQ multiplex PCR was the method, and the copy in TCRdb shows in-frame clones only, minus some. Of fewer than 110,000 clones in the sample, 70% to 90% were seen once. Sequenced: peripheral blood. These receptors all come from a middle-aged man with active or convalescent COVID-19.

The table lists this clone with a few counts. This rearrangement joins TRBV28 to TRBJ1-3, with D tentatively TRBD1 (5 bases). The CDR3 is 15 residues long. Deletions cut 8 bases from V and 2 bases from J, with 16 bases between. Germline V gene data show CDR1 as MDHEN and CDR2 as SYDVKM. This CDR3 is CASGSQGFPGNTIYF. The CDR3, as DNA: TGTGCCAGCGGCTCTCAGGGTTTTCCTGGAAACACCATATATTTT.

The chain combines TRBV18 with TRBJ2-5; 7 positions match TRBD2. Looked up from germline, CDR1 is KGHSH and CDR2 is LQKENI. J lost 1 base, V lost 0 bases, and 14 bases had no gene match. This CDR3 has 19 amino acids. CDR3 loop: CASSPPGSRVAGPQETQYF. The CDR3 nucleotides read TGTGCCAGCTCACCACCGGGTTCCAGGGTAGCGGGTCCCCAAGAGACCCAGTACTTC.

This chain uses TRBV28 with TRBJ1-5; D remains ambiguous. The germline V gene has CDR1 MDHEN and CDR2 SYDVKM. The CDR3 consists of 15 residues. Trimming shortened V by 3 bases and J by 0 bases, and 9 bases separated the two germline ends. The CDR3 DNA is TGTGCCAGCAGTTTTGAGGGAGTTAGCAATCAGCCCCAGCATTTT. Protein sequence: CASSFEGVSNQPQHF.